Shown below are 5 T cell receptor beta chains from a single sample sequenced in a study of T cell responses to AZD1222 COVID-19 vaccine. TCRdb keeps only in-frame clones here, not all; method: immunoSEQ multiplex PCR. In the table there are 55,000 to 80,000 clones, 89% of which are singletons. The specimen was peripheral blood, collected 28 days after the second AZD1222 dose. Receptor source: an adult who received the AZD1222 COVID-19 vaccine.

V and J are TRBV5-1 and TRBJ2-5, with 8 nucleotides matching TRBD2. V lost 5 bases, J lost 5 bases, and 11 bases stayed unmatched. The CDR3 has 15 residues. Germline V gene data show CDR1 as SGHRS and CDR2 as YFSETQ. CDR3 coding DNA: TGCGCCAGCAGTGGTTTGCGGGAGGATGGGGAGACCCAGTACTTC. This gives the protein CASSGLREDGETQYF.

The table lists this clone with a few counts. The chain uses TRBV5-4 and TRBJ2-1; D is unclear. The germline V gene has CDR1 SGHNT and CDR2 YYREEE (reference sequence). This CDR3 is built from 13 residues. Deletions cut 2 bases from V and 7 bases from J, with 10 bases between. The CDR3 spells CASSFATVNEQFF. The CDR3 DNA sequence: TGTGCCAGCAGCTTCGCGACGGTTAATGAGCAGTTCTTC.

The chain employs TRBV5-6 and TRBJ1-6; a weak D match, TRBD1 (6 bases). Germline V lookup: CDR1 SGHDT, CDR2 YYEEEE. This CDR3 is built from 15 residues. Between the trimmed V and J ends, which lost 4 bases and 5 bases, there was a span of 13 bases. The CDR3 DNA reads TGTGCCAGCAGCGTGGACAGTCTAGATAATTCACCCCTCCACTTT. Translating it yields CASSVDSLDNSPLHF.

In DNA, the CDR3 is TGTGCCAGCAGCTTGCGGGCGACTAGCGGGAGTCGAGAGACCCAGTACTTC. Amino acids: CASSLRATSGSRETQYF. The rearrangement links TRBV5-4 to TRBJ2-5; TRBD2 aligns across 12 bases. V was pared by 1 base and J by 4 bases, with 8 bases of the junction left unmatched. CDR3 size: 17 residues. Germline V lookup: CDR1 SGHNT, CDR2 YYREEE (reference sequence). Looking up the rest from reference TRBV5-4 and TRBJ2-5 gives the full variable domain: ETGVTQSPTHLIKTRGQQVTLRCSSQSGHNTVSWYQQALGQGPQFIFQYYREEENGRGNFPPRFSGLQFPNYSSELNVNALELDDSALYLCASSLRATSGSRETQYFGPGTRLLVL.

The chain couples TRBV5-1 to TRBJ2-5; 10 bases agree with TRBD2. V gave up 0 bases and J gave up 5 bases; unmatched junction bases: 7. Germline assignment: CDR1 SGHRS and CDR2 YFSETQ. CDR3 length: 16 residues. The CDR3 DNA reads TGCGCCAGCAGCTTGGCCCCTAGCGGGAGTAGTGAGACCCAGTACTTC. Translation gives CASSLAPSGSSETQYF. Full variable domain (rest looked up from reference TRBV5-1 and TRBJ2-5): KAGVTQTPRYLIKTRGQQVTLSCSPISGHRSVSWYQQTPGQGLQFLFEYFSETQRNKGNFPGRFSGRQFSNSRSEMNVSTLELGDSALYLCASSLAPSGSSETQYFGPGTRLLVL.